The 22 T cell receptor beta chains reported below all come from one sample, sequenced in a study of CD8 T cells in ankylosing spondylitis. Via MiXCR, TCRdb re-called the 5' RACE reads, giving one row per CDR3 protein. Among some 350,000 distinct CDR3 sequences listed, about 15% were seen once. The specimen was blood, either unsorted or a sorted T cell fraction (not recorded which). The source of these receptors is a male donor with ankylosing spondylitis or in good health (not recorded which).

The DNA for the CDR3 is TGCGCCAGCAGCTGGGACGGCACAGATACGCAGTATTTT. It codes for CASSWDGTDTQYF. The rearrangement links TRBV5-1 to TRBJ2-3; the D call may be TRBD1 or TRBD2 (5 bases each). The V gene's germline CDR1 is SGHRS and CDR2 YFSETQ. With 3 bases removed from V and 1 base from J, the gap between germline ends came to 6 bases. CDR3 length: 13 residues.

V usage is TRBV6-1 and J usage is TRBJ2-3; 7 nucleotides line up with TRBD1. The CDR3 length is 15 residues. Trimming removed 6 bases from V and 7 bases from J; junction bases left unmatched: 13. Per the germline V gene, CDR1 is MNHNS and CDR2 is SASEGT. Written as DNA, the CDR3 is TGTGCCAGCAGGGATACAGGGGCCCCTTCCCATACGCAGTATTTT. Amino acids: CASRDTGAPSHTQYF.

This chain joins TRBV2 and TRBJ2-3; no clear D. Between the trimmed V and J ends, which lost 3 bases and 4 bases, there was a span of 8 bases. CDR1 is SNHLY and CDR2 is FYNNEI in the germline V gene. The CDR3 loop spans 13 amino acids. In DNA, the CDR3 is TGTGCCAGCAGTGACAAGGGCCCAGATACGCAGTATTTT. Amino acid sequence: CASSDKGPDTQYF.

This clonotype was observed once. The chain combines TRBV9 with TRBJ2-5; tentatively, D is TRBD1 (7 bases). The CDR3 is made up of 17 amino acids. From germline, CDR1 is SGDLS and CDR2 YYNGEE. With 0 bases removed from V and 5 bases from J, the gap between germline ends came to 20 bases. CDR3 DNA: TGTGCCAGCAGCGTAGCTGGTGGAGGGGGCGGGGCGGAGACCCAGTACTTC. Its protein is CASSVAGGGGGAETQYF.

There are a few counts of this clonotype. The CDR3 DNA is TGTGCCAGCAGTGGCAGTAGCGGGAGTGGAGAGCAGTTCTTC. Encoded protein: CASSGSSGSGEQFF. This chain connects TRBV2 to TRBJ2-1, with TRBD2 identical over 9 bases. V lost 4 bases to trimming and J lost 10 bases; unmatched junction nucleotides: 8. In germline, CDR1 is SNHLY, CDR2 FYNNEI. The CDR3 has 14 residues.

The V gene is TRBV3-1, the J gene TRBJ1-6; D possibly corresponds to TRBD1 (5 bases). This CDR3 comprises 15 residues. The V end lost 1 base, the J end lost 9 bases, and 13 bases lay between the germline ends. Per the germline V gene, CDR1 is LGHDT and CDR2 is YNNKEL (reference sequence). This CDR3 reads CASSQADGGFSPLHF. In DNA form, the CDR3 reads TGTGCCAGCAGCCAAGCGGACGGGGGATTTTCACCCCTCCACTTT.

This clonotype was seen only a few times. This sequence joins TRBV6-1 and TRBJ2-5, with D possibly called TRBD1 or TRBD2 (6 bases each). From germline, CDR1 is MNHNS and CDR2 SASEGT. CDR3 length: 12 amino acids. Trimming took off 2 bases at V and 8 bases at J, with 9 bases between the two ends. DNA for the CDR3: TGTGCCAGCAGTGAACTGGGGGGCACCCAGTACTTC. It codes for CASSELGGTQYF.

This clonotype appeared a few times. This sequence joins TRBV11-2 and TRBJ1-2; 10 bases agree with TRBD1. Germline CDR1 is SGHAT and CDR2 is FQNNGV. The CDR3 loop spans 15 amino acids. Trimming removed 1 base from V and 9 bases from J; junction bases left unmatched: 8. The CDR3 loop reads CASSLVVGTGESYTF. CDR3 in DNA: TGTGCCAGCAGCTTAGTGGTCGGGACAGGGGAAAGCTACACCTTC.

The chain employs TRBV3-1 and TRBJ2-7; D is possibly TRBD2 (11 bases). V was trimmed by 1 base and J by 7 bases, leaving 20 bases between them. This CDR3 is built from 16 residues. Germline CDR1 is LGHDT and CDR2 is YNNKEL (reference sequence). The CDR3 loop is CASSQGRLAGQGEQYF. The CDR3 DNA reads TGTGCCAGCAGCCAAGGACGACTAGCGGGACAGGGGGAGCAGTACTTC.

The table lists this clonotype with a few counts. J is TRBJ1-6 and V is TRBV15; TRBD1 aligns across 9 bases. This CDR3 region has 15 residues. Germline loops: CDR1 LNHNV, CDR2 YYDKDF (reference sequence). With 1 base clipped from V and 11 bases from J, the junction kept 6 bases outside the gene matches. CDR3 sequence reads: CATSRGTGVGAPLHF. The CDR3 nucleotides read TGTGCCACCAGCAGAGGGACAGGGGTAGGGGCACCCCTCCACTTT.

This clonotype has more than one count but fewer than ten. V is TRBV25-1 and J is TRBJ1-2, with D unresolved. Per germline, CDR1 MGHDK and CDR2 SYGVNS. The CDR3 loop spans 15 amino acids. V was clipped by 1 base and J by 4 bases, with 13 bases between them. The CDR3 DNA reads as TGTGCCAGCAGTGAATCGGACCGCATTGGCTATGGCTACACCTTC. Its protein is CASSESDRIGYGYTF.

J is TRBJ2-7 and V is TRBV2, with 10 bases aligning to TRBD2. The CDR3 runs to 15 residues. Germline V CDR1 and CDR2: SNHLY, FYNNEI. Trimming cost V 6 bases and J 4 bases; bases outside gene matches: 9. CDR3 coding DNA: TGTGCCAGCAGGCCGGAGGCTAGCGGGGGTTACGAGCAGTACTTC. This codes for CASRPEASGGYEQYF. Looking up the rest from reference TRBV2 and TRBJ2-7 gives the full variable domain: EPEVTQTPSHQVTQMGQEVILRCVPISNHLYFYWYRQILGQKVEFLVSFYNNEISEKSEIFDDQFSVERPDGSNFTLKIRSTKLEDSAMYFCASRPEASGGYEQYFGPGTRLTVT.

DNA of the CDR3: TGTGCCAGCAGTGAAGCGCGGTGGGAGAAGAGGCCCTACGAGCAGTACTTC. This translates into CASSEARWEKRPYEQYF. The gene calls are TRBV2 and TRBJ2-7, with D maybe TRBD2 (5 bases). CDR1 is SNHLY, CDR2 FYNNEI, per germline. The V and J ends lost 0 bases and 2 bases respectively, with 17 bases between them. This CDR3 has 17 amino acids.

The V call is TRBV18, the J call TRBJ2-6, with D maybe TRBD1 (6 bases). The CDR3 is 17 residues long. V was clipped by 2 bases and J by 0 bases, with 11 bases between them. The germline V gene encodes CDR1 KGHSH and CDR2 LQKENI. The CDR3 loop is CASSPRSTGSGANVLTF. CDR3 DNA sequence: TGTGCCAGCTCACCAAGATCGACAGGCTCTGGGGCCAACGTCCTGACTTTC.

Only a few counts were recorded for this clonotype. The rearrangement links TRBV10-3 to TRBJ2-3, with a possible D match to TRBD1 (5 bases). The CDR3 has 14 residues. V lost 6 bases and J lost 6, with 16 bases in between. Germline assignment: CDR1 ENHRY and CDR2 SYGVKD. CDR3 bases: TGTGCCATCAGCGCATCAGGGCCCTGGGATACGCAGTATTTT. Its translation is CAISASGPWDTQYF.

J is TRBJ1-2 and V is TRBV5-1; 8 positions match TRBD1. V was pared by 3 bases and J by 6 bases, with 13 bases of the junction left unmatched. Germline V CDR1 and CDR2: SGHRS, YFSETQ. The CDR3 extends over 16 amino acids. In nucleotides, the CDR3 is TGCGCCAGCAGCTCGGGACAGGAGGGGATGGTGAATGGCTACACCTTC. Its protein is CASSSGQEGMVNGYTF.

The chain uses TRBV12-5 and TRBJ1-2, with a possible D match to TRBD1 (5 bases). The germline V and J ends were trimmed by 7 bases and 4 bases, with 13 bases remaining between them. The length of the CDR3 is 13 residues. CDR1 is LGHNT and CDR2 is FRNRAP in the germline V gene. The CDR3 nucleotides are TGTGCTAGTGTTGGGGCAGGGAGCTATGGCTACACCTTC. This encodes CASVGAGSYGYTF.

V usage is TRBV11-2 and J usage is TRBJ2-1; D might be TRBD1 or TRBD2, each matching 6 bases. V was shortened by 1 base and J by 2 bases, with 12 bases between the two germline ends. From germline, CDR1 is SGHAT and CDR2 FQNNGV. CDR3 length: 16 residues. CDR3 DNA sequence: TGTGCCAGCAGCTTAGTCCGGGGGCTCACCTACAATGAGCAGTTCTTC. Translation: CASSLVRGLTYNEQFF.

V is TRBV12-3 or TRBV12-4 and J is TRBJ2-7; 8 bases map to TRBD1. Losses at the gene ends were 6 bases for V and 3 bases for J; bases not matched to a gene: 4. This CDR3 contains 13 residues. CDR3 DNA: TGTGCCAGCAGCTCGGGACAGGACTACGAGCAGTACTTC. Its translation: CASSSGQDYEQYF.

J is TRBJ1-2 and V is TRBV12-3 or TRBV12-4, with no clear D. The V and J ends lost 7 bases and 5 bases respectively, with 8 bases between them. There are 11 residues in the CDR3. The CDR3 sequence is CASTTDYGYTF. As DNA, the CDR3 is TGTGCCAGCACGACGGATTATGGCTACACCTTC.

The genes are TRBV11-2 and TRBJ1-2; D remains ambiguous. The CDR3 spans 13 residues. V was pared by 5 bases and J by 5 bases, with 12 bases between. CDR1 is SGHAT, CDR2 FQNNGV, per germline. Here the CDR3 reads CASSPSWVYGYTF. DNA for the CDR3: TGTGCCAGCAGCCCGAGTTGGGTTTATGGCTACACCTTC.

This clonotype was observed a few times. The V and J genes are TRBV10-3 and TRBJ2-3; 8 nucleotides align to TRBD1. This CDR3 has 13 amino acids. The germline gives CDR1 ENHRY, CDR2 SYGVKD. The V segment lost 6 bases and the J segment 4 bases; nucleotides outside the gene matches: 3. CDR3 in amino acids: CAIRTGAADTQYF. DNA for the CDR3: TGTGCCATCAGGACAGGGGCGGCAGATACGCAGTATTTT.